This T cell receptor beta chain originates from a study of OX40 agonist ivuxolimab in advanced cancers. Whole-study context: Ivuxolimab doses were 0.01, 0.1, 0.3, 1.5, 3 or 10 mg/kg every 2 weeks.

Sequencing was performed with immunoSEQ multiplex PCR; in TCRdb, only in-frame clones are kept and a portion is missing. Of about 90,000 clones in the sample, 85% to 90% were seen once. Notes on this clone: Its antigen is currently unknown.

V lost 7 bases, J lost 3 bases, and 7 bases lay in between. Looked up from germline, CDR1 is MNHNS and CDR2 is SASEGT. The CDR3 runs to 12 residues. Whole-study results and caveats: Individuals who were partial responders at 0.1-3.0 mg/kg had clonal expansion that ranked among the lowest. Some nonresponders also had low normalized T-cell clonal expansion.

The clonotype was recovered from an adult with an advanced solid tumor such as melanoma, head and neck, liver or kidney cancer. The specimen comprised CD4+ or CD8+ T cells sorted from blood, sampled in a trial of the OX40 agonist ivuxolimab. The rearrangement uses TRBV6-1 and TRBJ1-5; D remains ambiguous. As DNA, the CDR3 is TGTGCCAGCACCATGACCAATCAGCCCCAGCATTTT. Its translation is CASTMTNQPQHF.